What follows are 24 T cell receptor beta chains derived from one specimen sequenced in a study of T cell repertoires in cytomegalovirus infection. MiXCR was run by TCRdb on the reads, yielding one entry per CDR3 protein. The sample lists around 170,000 distinct CDR3 sequences, 15% to 20% occurring once. Sequencing was done on a sample of CD8+ T cells from PBMCs. Source of these receptors: a human donor in good health (CMV status not recorded). Some clones in this sample may be carry-over from other donors' samples.

The sample holds one count of this clonotype. The gene calls are TRBV20-1 and TRBJ2-4; D gene uncertain. The CDR3 has 13 amino acids. Germline V gene lookup returns CDR1 DFQATT and CDR2 SNEGSKA (reference sequence). The ends were cut back, 5 bases at V and 0 bases at J, with 8 bases in the middle. The CDR3 loop is CSAGVLAKNIQYF. The CDR3 DNA is TGCAGTGCTGGGGTCCTAGCCAAAAACATTCAGTACTTC.

Comments on this clonotype: Mismatch with germline at one junction end may stem from a read error. This chain uses TRBV12-3 or TRBV12-4 with TRBJ1-6; D might be TRBD1 (6 bases). The length of the CDR3 is 13 residues. Written as DNA, the CDR3 is TGTGCCATCAGTTTTCCAGGGGACTCACCCCTCCACTTT. Encoded protein: CAISFPGDSPLHF.

This clonotype has only a few counts. The CDR3 protein is CASSLRQQETQYF. As DNA, the CDR3 is TGTGCCAGCAGTTTACGGCAGCAAGAGACCCAGTACTTC. The chain has TRBV28 and TRBJ2-5; D unclear. There are 13 residues in the CDR3. CDR1 is MDHEN, CDR2 SYDVKM, per germline. Trimming cost V 2 bases and J 2 bases, with 6 bases left between them.

This chain uses TRBV7-6 with TRBJ2-7, with D maybe TRBD2 (6 bases). This CDR3 is built from 12 residues. The V gene's germline CDR1 is SGHVS and CDR2 FNYEAQ. Deletions cut 4 bases from V and 5 bases from J, with 9 bases between. The CDR3 DNA reads TGTGCCAGCAGCTCGGCGGGAAACGAGCAGTACTTC. This encodes CASSSAGNEQYF.

The CDR3 nucleotides read TGTGCCAGCAGCTTAAACTTCGCAGATACGCAGTATTTT. Translation gives CASSLNFADTQYF. This rearrangement joins TRBV7-6 to TRBJ2-3; no clear D gene. The CDR3 consists of 13 residues. V lost 2 bases, J lost 4 bases, and 7 bases lay in between. The germline V gene has CDR1 SGHVS and CDR2 FNYEAQ.

The chain links TRBV7-2 to TRBJ2-7, with D possibly being TRBD2 (5 bases). There are 18 residues in the CDR3. Trimming removed 1 base from V and 0 bases from J, with 19 bases in between. From germline, CDR1 is SGHTA and CDR2 FQGNSA. In nucleotides, the CDR3 is TGTGCCAGCAGCTTAGAGACCCTTTCGACTACCAGCTCCTACGAGCAGTACTTC. Translation: CASSLETLSTTSSYEQYF.

V gene TRBV19 combines with J gene TRBJ1-3, with D possibly matching TRBD1 (5 bases). Trimming shortened V by 5 bases and J by 2 bases, and 13 bases separated the two germline ends. The CDR3 extends over 15 amino acids. CDR1 is LNHDA and CDR2 is SQIVND in the germline V gene (reference sequence). The CDR3: CASSDRDFAGNTIYF. CDR3 coding DNA: TGTGCCAGTAGTGACCGGGACTTCGCTGGAAACACCATATATTTT.

The sample holds many counts of this clonotype. The CDR3 bases are TGTGCCAGCAGCCCCCTCGGGCGGGAGGGAGAGACCCAGTACTTC. Translated: CASSPLGREGETQYF. The chain recombines TRBV7-8 with TRBJ2-5, with 9 bases lining up with TRBD2. The germline CDR1 and CDR2 sequences are SGHVS and FQNEAQ. The CDR3 is 15 residues long. J was trimmed by 4 bases and V by 5 bases; bases with no gene match: 8.

This clonotype has more than one count but fewer than ten. This chain uses TRBV29-1 with TRBJ2-7, with 7 bases that match TRBD1. J gave up 7 bases and V 2 bases, and 11 bases lay outside the gene matches. The CDR3 loop spans 14 amino acids. Germline V gene lookup returns CDR1 SQVTM and CDR2 ANQGSEA. CDR3 amino acids: CSVEIRDSYVEQYF. The CDR3 DNA is TGCAGCGTTGAAATCCGGGACAGCTACGTGGAGCAGTACTTC.

This clonotype has at least ten counts. The chain employs TRBV20-1 and TRBJ1-2; D not resolved. With 3 bases removed from V and 7 bases from J, the gap between germline ends came to 21 bases. The germline gives CDR1 DFQATT, CDR2 SNEGSKA (reference sequence). The CDR3 has 15 residues. For the CDR3, the DNA is TGCAGTGCTAGCGACCTGGCATGGGGAGATAGTGGCTACACCTTC. Protein: CSASDLAWGDSGYTF.

The rearrangement joins TRBV6-2 or TRBV6-3 to TRBJ2-7, with TRBD2 identical over 12 bases. The germline V gene has CDR1 MNHEY and CDR2 SVGEGT. This CDR3 comprises 15 residues. V gave up 5 bases and J gave up 3 bases; unmatched junction bases: 5. DNA of the CDR3: TGTGCCAGCAGTCGGACACTAGCGGGAGGCTACGAGCAGTACTTC. Translation gives CASSRTLAGGYEQYF.

The chain has TRBV7-2 and TRBJ1-5; 7 bases agree with TRBD1. CDR1 SGHTA and CDR2 FQGNSA come from the germline V gene. Germline trimming cut 6 bases from V and 2 bases from J; bases unmatched to any gene: 4. The CDR3 extends over 14 amino acids. Here the CDR3 DNA reads TGTGCCAGCAGGGAGGGGGCGCGCAATCAGCCCCAGCATTTT. Its translation: CASREGARNQPQHF.

This clonotype was found once. V is TRBV27 and J is TRBJ2-6; weak D call: TRBD1 (6 bases). There are 19 residues in the CDR3. Trimming took 4 bases from V and 0 from J, leaving 19 bases between them. The V gene's germline CDR1 is MNHEY and CDR2 SMNVEV (reference sequence). CDR3 amino acids: CASSSPALGGLSGANVLTF. The CDR3 DNA reads TGTGCCAGCAGTTCCCCAGCCCTAGGGGGTCTCTCTGGGGCCAACGTCCTGACTTTC. The full variable domain, in which reference TRBV27 and TRBJ2-6 provide the parts outside the CDR3, is EAQVTQNPRYLITVTGKKLTVTCSQNMNHEYMSWYRQDPGLGLRQIYYSMNVEVTDKGDVPEGYKVSRKEKRNFPLILESPSPNQTSLYFCASSSPALGGLSGANVLTFGAGSRLTVL.

V and J are TRBV3-1 and TRBJ2-1, with TRBD2 matching over 10 bases. V lost 3 bases, J lost 5 bases, and 1 base stayed unmatched. Germline values: CDR1 LGHDT, CDR2 YNNKEL (reference sequence). The CDR3 loop spans 14 amino acids. CDR3 DNA: TGTGCCAGCAGCCATAGCGGGGGGAACAATGAGCAGTTCTTC. This encodes CASSHSGGNNEQFF.

This clonotype has only a few counts. J is TRBJ2-4 and V is TRBV6-2 or TRBV6-3; D is possibly TRBD1 or TRBD2 (5 bases each). Germline V gene lookup returns CDR1 MNHEY and CDR2 SVGEGT. The CDR3 is made up of 15 amino acids. Trimming took 10 bases from V and 3 from J, leaving 19 bases between them. CDR3 in amino acids: CATGKELRGKNIQYF. The CDR3 DNA is TGTGCCACCGGGAAGGAACTTAGGGGCAAAAACATTCAGTACTTC.

This chain uses TRBV28 with TRBJ2-2; the D is unclear. V gave up 6 bases and J gave up 8 bases, with 16 bases separating them. The CDR3 sequence is 14 residues long. Per the germline V gene, CDR1 is MDHEN and CDR2 is SYDVKM. CDR3 residues: CASRLKGLGGELFF. CDR3 in DNA: TGTGCCAGCAGACTCAAAGGGCTCGGAGGGGAGCTGTTTTTT.

The rearrangement joins TRBV7-2 to TRBJ2-7, with TRBD1 matching over 11 bases. Germline trimming cut 1 base from V and 4 bases from J; bases unmatched to any gene: 9. Germline CDR1 and CDR2: SGHTA and FQGNSA. The CDR3 runs 17 residues. CDR3 region: CASSLVPPGTGGYEQYF. The CDR3 DNA is TGTGCCAGCAGCTTAGTTCCACCCGGGACAGGGGGGTACGAGCAGTACTTC. Filled out from reference TRBV7-2 and TRBJ2-7, the complete variable domain reads GAGVSQSPSNKVTEKGKDVELRCDPISGHTALYWYRQSLGQGLEFLIYFQGNSAPDKSGLPSDRFSAERTGGSVSTLTIQRTQQEDSAVYLCASSLVPPGTGGYEQYFGPGTRLTVT.

The chain carries TRBV7-8 and TRBJ1-1; 7 bases align to TRBD1. The CDR3 contains 13 residues. The V segment lost 5 bases and the J segment 7 bases; nucleotides outside the gene matches: 7. The germline V gene encodes CDR1 SGHVS and CDR2 FQNEAQ. In nucleotides, the CDR3 is TGTGCCAGCAGCACCGGGACAGCCATTGAAGCTTTCTTT. Its translation: CASSTGTAIEAFF.

In regard to this clonotype: The CDR3 end shows no conserved phenylalanine or tryptophan, and so a read error is likely. The chain employs TRBV19 and TRBJ2-2; D not certain. Per germline, CDR1 LNHDA and CDR2 SQIVND (reference sequence). Trimming left V 7 bases short and J 6 bases short, with 9 bases between. This CDR3 is built from 12 residues. Here the CDR3 DNA reads TGTGCCAGTACCATGGAAGCCGGGGAGCTGTTTTAT. Protein: CASTMEAGELFY.

This clonotype showed up just a few times. V usage is TRBV14 and J usage is TRBJ2-7, with TRBD1 matching over 7 bases. Germline assignment: CDR1 SGHDN and CDR2 FVKESK. V lost 1 base to trimming and J lost 5 bases; unmatched junction nucleotides: 8. The CDR3 has 15 residues. This CDR3 reads CASSQATGQSNEQYF. Here the CDR3 DNA reads TGTGCCAGCAGCCAAGCCACGGGACAGTCTAACGAGCAGTACTTC.

The chain recombines TRBV29-1 with TRBJ2-1; possible D gene TRBD1, 5 bases. This CDR3 has 16 residues. Germline assignment: CDR1 SQVTM and CDR2 ANQGSEA. V dropped 2 bases and J dropped 1 base, with 15 bases sitting between them. The CDR3 sequence is CSVEFLQGESYNEQFF. The DNA for the CDR3 is TGCAGCGTTGAATTCCTTCAGGGTGAGTCCTACAATGAGCAGTTCTTC.

CDR3 coding DNA: TGCAGCGTTGAAGATCACCGATATGGCTACACCTTC. It codes for CSVEDHRYGYTF. The rearrangement joins TRBV29-1 to TRBJ1-2; D is unclear. CDR1 and CDR2 from the germline V gene are SQVTM and ANQGSEA. Trimming pared 0 bases from V and 5 bases from J, leaving 7 bases between. The CDR3 loop spans 12 amino acids.

The rearrangement links TRBV15 to TRBJ2-1; 9 bases match TRBD1. The germline V gene has CDR1 LNHNV and CDR2 YYDKDF (reference sequence). The CDR3 length is 15 residues. The trim removed 7 bases at V and 6 bases at J, leaving 10 bases unmatched. CDR3 protein: CATTEDRGVSNEQFF. The CDR3, as DNA: TGTGCCACCACGGAGGACAGGGGAGTTTCCAATGAGCAGTTCTTC.

This chain links TRBV7-8 with TRBJ2-1; 7 bases are a match to TRBD2. There are 14 residues in the CDR3. The V gene end was trimmed by 5 bases and the J gene end by 6 bases; junction bases not matched to a gene: 7. Per germline, CDR1 SGHVS and CDR2 FQNEAQ. The CDR3 protein is CASSPRTSRNEQFF. In nucleotides, the CDR3 is TGTGCCAGCAGCCCCCGGACTAGTCGCAATGAGCAGTTCTTC.